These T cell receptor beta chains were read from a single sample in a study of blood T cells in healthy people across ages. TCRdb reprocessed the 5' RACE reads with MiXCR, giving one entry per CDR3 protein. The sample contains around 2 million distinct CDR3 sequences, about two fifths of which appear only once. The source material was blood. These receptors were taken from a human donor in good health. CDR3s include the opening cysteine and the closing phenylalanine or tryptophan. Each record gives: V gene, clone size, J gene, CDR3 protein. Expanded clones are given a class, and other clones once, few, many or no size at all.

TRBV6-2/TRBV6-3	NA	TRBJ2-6	CAGRRDGRSGANVPTF
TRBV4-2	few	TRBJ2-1	CASSQDRGPYYNEQFF
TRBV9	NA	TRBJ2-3	CASSSSGGVGTDTQYF
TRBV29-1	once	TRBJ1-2	CSALDRPYGYTF
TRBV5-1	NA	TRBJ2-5	CASSLDRAGDQEAQYF
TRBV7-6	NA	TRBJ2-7	CASSLGGFTSSYEQYF
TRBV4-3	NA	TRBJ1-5	CASSQEWTGISNQPQHF
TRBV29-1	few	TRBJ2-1	CSVERGVQFEQFF
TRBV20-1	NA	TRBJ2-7	CSARDGTDPYEQYF
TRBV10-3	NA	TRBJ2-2	CAISNRGASTGELFF
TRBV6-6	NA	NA	CASSSPLGGGWHEQYF
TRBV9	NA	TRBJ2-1	CASSVTGGNLNEQFF
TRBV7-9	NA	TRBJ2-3	CASSLGQGHTDTQYF
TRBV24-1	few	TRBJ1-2	CATSDIGGQDGYTF
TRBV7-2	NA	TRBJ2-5	CASSSPRERGGETQYF
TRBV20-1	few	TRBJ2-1	CSTQTTGTNEQFF
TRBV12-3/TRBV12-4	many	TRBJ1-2	CASSSGTGSGYTF
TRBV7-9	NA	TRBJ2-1	CASSPSGGPGDEQFF
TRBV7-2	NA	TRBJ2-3	CASSLRGSQRTDTQYF
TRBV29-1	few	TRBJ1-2	CSVDPYDREYGYTF
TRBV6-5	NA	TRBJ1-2	CASSSWTGIANYGYTF
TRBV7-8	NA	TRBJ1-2	CASSLEWNRVPYNYGYTF
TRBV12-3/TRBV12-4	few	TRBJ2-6	CASSLGAGSWANVLTF
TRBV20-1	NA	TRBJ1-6	CSALAGDGHSPLHF
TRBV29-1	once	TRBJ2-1	CSVEKGGASDNEQFF
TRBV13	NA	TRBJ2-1	CASSLGLLAGGDEQFF
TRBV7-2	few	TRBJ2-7	CASSLAGGTGAYEQYF
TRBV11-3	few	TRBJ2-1	CASSPGLAGGRYHNEQFF
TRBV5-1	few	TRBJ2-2	CASSGTSFSTGELFF
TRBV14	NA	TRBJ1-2	CASSRTDMNYGYTF
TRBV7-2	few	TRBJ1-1	CASSLTRGPAAFF
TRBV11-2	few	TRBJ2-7	CASSLVPGWDYYEQYF
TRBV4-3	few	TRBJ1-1	CASSQEQSPDTEAFF
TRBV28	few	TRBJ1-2	CASSLDLDHGYTF
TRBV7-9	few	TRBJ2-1	CASSLRLEQFF
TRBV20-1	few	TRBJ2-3	CSAKRGESTDTQYF
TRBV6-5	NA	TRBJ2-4	CASCRGSGKNIQYF
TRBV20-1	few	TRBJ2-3	CSAASGADTDTQYF
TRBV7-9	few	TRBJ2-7	CASSPGTTPPYEQYF
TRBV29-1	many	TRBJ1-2	CSVEEGAGFDGYGYTF
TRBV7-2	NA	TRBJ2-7	CASSLTGTSGSGNEQYF
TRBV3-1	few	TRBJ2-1	CASSQDAPAEQFF
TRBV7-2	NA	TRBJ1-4	CASSRDRYNEKLFF
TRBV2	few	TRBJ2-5	CASGGFGSETQYF
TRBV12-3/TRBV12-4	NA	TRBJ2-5	CASSNDRAETQYF
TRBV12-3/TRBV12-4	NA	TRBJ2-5	CASSQIRGDQETQYF